Each of the 8 T cell receptor beta chains below was sequenced from the same sample in a study of T-cell memory formation after mild COVID-19. TCRdb re-derived calls from the 5' RACE reads in MiXCR, one entry per CDR3 protein. The sample lists about 270,000 distinct CDR3 sequences; under 20% were seen once. The sample comprised PBMCs or a T cell subset sorted from them (not recorded which). All receptors come from a man aged 18 to 29 who had mild COVID-19 (a few samples of this study predate the infection). Cell type and time point are not known.

The genes are TRBV15 and TRBJ1-1; a possible D gene is TRBD1 (6 bases). The germline gives CDR1 LNHNV, CDR2 YYDKDF (reference sequence). CDR3 length equals 15 residues. V lost 1 base and J lost 5, with 14 bases in between. CDR3 sequence (DNA): TGTGCCACCAGCAGAGTGGGGGGGGCCGGGACTGAAGCTTTCTTT. Translation gives CATSRVGGAGTEAFF.

The chain combines TRBV28 with TRBJ1-6, with 10 nucleotides matching TRBD1. Germline V CDR1 and CDR2: MDHEN, SYDVKM. The CDR3 loop spans 14 amino acids. V lost 10 bases, J lost 8 bases, and 8 bases stayed unmatched. CDR3 nucleotides: TGTGCCATCACACGGGACAGGGGTCATTCACCCCTCCACTTT. Amino acid sequence: CAITRDRGHSPLHF. Drawing the rest from reference TRBV28 and TRBJ1-6, the complete variable domain is DVKVTQSSRYLVKRTGEKVFLECVQDMDHENMFWYRQDPGLGLRLIYFSYDVKMKEKGDIPEGYSVSREKKERFSLILESASTNQTSMYLCAITRDRGHSPLHFGNGTRLTVT.

CDR3: CASSTGLGYNEQFF. In DNA, the CDR3 is TGTGCCAGCAGTACGGGGTTAGGCTACAATGAGCAGTTCTTC. This rearrangement joins TRBV6-4 to TRBJ2-1; D possibly corresponds to TRBD2 (5 bases). CDR1 MRHNA and CDR2 SNTAGT come from the germline V gene. Trimming removed 5 bases from V and 3 bases from J, with 11 bases in between. The CDR3 extends over 14 amino acids.

The chain carries TRBV11-2 and TRBJ2-1; D remains ambiguous. Germline CDR1 reads SGHAT; CDR2 reads FQNNGV. V shed 5 bases and J shed 8 bases, with 16 bases lying between them. The CDR3 has 14 residues. The CDR3 loop is CASSLRRQVDEQFF. In nucleotides, the CDR3 is TGTGCCAGCAGCCTACGTCGGCAGGTAGATGAGCAGTTCTTC. The full variable domain, completed using reference TRBV11-2 and TRBJ2-1, is EAGVAQSPRYKIIEKRQSVAFWCNPISGHATLYWYQQILGQGPKLLIQFQNNGVVDDSQLPKDRFSAERLKGVDSTLKIQPAKLEDSAVYLCASSLRRQVDEQFFGPGTRLTVL.

The V call is TRBV7-9, the J call TRBJ2-1; 10 nucleotides agree with TRBD2. Germline lookup yields CDR1 SEHNR and CDR2 FQNEAQ (reference sequence). The CDR3 loop spans 15 amino acids. The trim removed 5 bases at V and 6 bases at J, leaving 7 bases unmatched. The CDR3 region has the DNA TGTGCCAGCAGCCGCACTAGCGGGGTTGCCAATGAGCAGTTCTTC. Translation: CASSRTSGVANEQFF.

V and J are TRBV4-3 and TRBJ2-1, with 7 nucleotides matching TRBD1. V lost 2 bases and J lost 0; bases outside the gene matches: 7. The CDR3 runs to 17 residues. CDR1 LGHNA and CDR2 YSLEER come from the germline V gene. In nucleotides, the CDR3 is TGCGCCAGCAGCCAAACTCCGGGACAGCCCTCCTACAATGAGCAGTTCTTC. Residues: CASSQTPGQPSYNEQFF.

This clonotype was seen a few times. The J gene is TRBJ1-2, the V gene TRBV6-6, with D hard to call. The CDR3 sequence is 13 residues long. Germline V gene data show CDR1 as MNHNY and CDR2 as SVGAGI (reference sequence). V was pared by 6 bases and J by 8 bases, with 16 bases between. The CDR3 protein is CASSPDMSGGYTF. The CDR3 coding sequence is TGTGCCAGCAGCCCAGACATGTCAGGAGGCTACACCTTC.

The genes are TRBV20-1 and TRBJ2-2, with D perhaps matching TRBD1 (6 bases). The length of the CDR3 is 13 residues. The V gene lost 3 bases and the J gene lost 4 bases, with 9 bases spanning the gap. Germline lookup yields CDR1 DFQATT and CDR2 SNEGSKA (reference sequence). The chain's CDR3 is CSARTGPTGELFF. For the CDR3, the DNA is TGCAGTGCTAGGACAGGACCCACCGGGGAGCTGTTTTTT.